This T cell receptor beta chain was documented in a study of neurological immune-mediated disorders. Germline assignment: CDR1 SGHRS and CDR2 YFSETQ. V gave up 4 bases and J gave up 4 bases, with 14 bases separating them. The CDR3 length is 14 residues. This clonotype has at least ten counts. 5'RACE with 10-nucleotide random UMIs generated the cDNA. Each CDR3 protein gets one entry after TCRdb re-called the 5' RACE reads with MiXCR. Seen here are tens of thousands of distinct CDR3 sequences, about 2.5% observed once, and the top ten hold 1.1%. This rearrangement joins TRBV5-1 to TRBJ1-1; D is possibly TRBD1 (5 bases). Sequencing was performed on PBMCs. This sequence originates from a woman in her 30s with multiple sclerosis. CDR3 DNA: TGCGCCAGCAGCCCCCCATCCGGGGGCACTGAAGCTTTCTTT. Protein product: CASSPPSGGTEAFF.